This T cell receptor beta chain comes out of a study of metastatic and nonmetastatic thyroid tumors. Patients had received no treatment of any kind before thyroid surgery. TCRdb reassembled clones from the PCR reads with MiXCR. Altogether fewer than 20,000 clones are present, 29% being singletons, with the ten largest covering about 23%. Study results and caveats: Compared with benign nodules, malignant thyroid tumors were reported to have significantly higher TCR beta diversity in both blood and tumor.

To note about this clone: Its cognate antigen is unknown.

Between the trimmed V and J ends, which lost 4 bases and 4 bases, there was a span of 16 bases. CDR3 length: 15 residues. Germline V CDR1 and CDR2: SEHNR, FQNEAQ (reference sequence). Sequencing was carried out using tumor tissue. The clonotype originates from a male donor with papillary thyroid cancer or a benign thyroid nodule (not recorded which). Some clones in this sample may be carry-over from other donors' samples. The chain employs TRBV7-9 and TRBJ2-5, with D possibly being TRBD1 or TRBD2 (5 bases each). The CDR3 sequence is CASSSGTPAGETQYF. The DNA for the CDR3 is TGTGCCAGCAGCTCAGGGACCCCGGCAGGAGAGACCCAGTACTTC.